This T cell receptor beta chain was captured by sequencing in a study of neoadjuvant nivolumab and ipilimumab in lung cancer. Study-level results: Resected-tumor TCR richness correlated positively with pretherapy blood richness. A small number of samples were TCR sequenced.

The assay was immunoSEQ multiplex PCR, and TCRdb's table has in-frame clones only and misses some. Among around 30,000 clones listed, about 83% were seen once. Trimming removed 4 bases from V and 7 bases from J; junction bases left unmatched: 8. The germline V gene has CDR1 MDHEN and CDR2 SYDVKM. This CDR3 contains 15 residues. Turning to this clone: The antigen is undetermined.

V is TRBV28 and J is TRBJ1-5; TRBD1 aligns across 9 bases. This TCR was sampled from an adult with non-small cell lung cancer. The sample consisted of tumor tissue, taken after neoadjuvant nivolumab, alone or with ipilimumab, at or shortly before surgery. The CDR3 here is CASSSDRGGEQPQHF. The CDR3 region has the DNA TGTGCCAGCAGTTCCGACAGGGGGGGTGAACAGCCCCAGCATTTT. Drawing the rest from reference TRBV28 and TRBJ1-5, the complete variable domain is DVKVTQSSRYLVKRTGEKVFLECVQDMDHENMFWYRQDPGLGLRLIYFSYDVKMKEKGDIPEGYSVSREKKERFSLILESASTNQTSMYLCASSSDRGGEQPQHFGDGTRLSIL.